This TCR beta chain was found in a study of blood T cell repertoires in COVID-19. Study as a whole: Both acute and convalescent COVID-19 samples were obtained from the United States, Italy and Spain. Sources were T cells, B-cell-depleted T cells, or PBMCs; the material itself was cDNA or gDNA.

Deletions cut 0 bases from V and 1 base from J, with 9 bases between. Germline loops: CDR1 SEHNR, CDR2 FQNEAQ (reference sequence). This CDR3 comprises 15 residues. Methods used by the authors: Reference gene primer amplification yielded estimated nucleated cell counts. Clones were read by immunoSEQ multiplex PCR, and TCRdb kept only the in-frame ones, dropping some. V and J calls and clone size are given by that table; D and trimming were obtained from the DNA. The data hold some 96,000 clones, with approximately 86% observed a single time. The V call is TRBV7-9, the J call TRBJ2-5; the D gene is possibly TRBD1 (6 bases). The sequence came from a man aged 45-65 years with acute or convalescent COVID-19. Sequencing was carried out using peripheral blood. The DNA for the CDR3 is TGTGCCAGCAGCTTAGCGCGGACAGCCCAAGAGACCCAGTACTTC. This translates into CASSLARTAQETQYF.